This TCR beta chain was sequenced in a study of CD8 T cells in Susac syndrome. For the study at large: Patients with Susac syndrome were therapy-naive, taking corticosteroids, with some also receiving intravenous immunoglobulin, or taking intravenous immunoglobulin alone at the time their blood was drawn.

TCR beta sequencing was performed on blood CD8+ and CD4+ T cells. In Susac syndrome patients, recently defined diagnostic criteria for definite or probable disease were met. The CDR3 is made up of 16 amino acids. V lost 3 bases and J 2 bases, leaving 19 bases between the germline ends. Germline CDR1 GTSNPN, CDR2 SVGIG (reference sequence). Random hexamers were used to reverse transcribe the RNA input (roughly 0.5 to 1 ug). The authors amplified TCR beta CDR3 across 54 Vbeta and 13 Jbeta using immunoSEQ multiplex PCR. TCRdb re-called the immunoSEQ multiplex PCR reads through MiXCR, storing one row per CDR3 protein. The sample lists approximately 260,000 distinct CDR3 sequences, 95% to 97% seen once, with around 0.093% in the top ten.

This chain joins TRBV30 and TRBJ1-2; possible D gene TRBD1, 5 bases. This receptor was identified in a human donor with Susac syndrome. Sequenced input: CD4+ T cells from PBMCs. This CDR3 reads CAWSRPIQAFNYGYTF. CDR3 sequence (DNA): TGTGCCTGGAGCCGACCCATACAGGCGTTCAACTATGGCTACACCTTC.